This TCR beta chain derives from a study of blood T cell repertoires in COVID-19. Data came from immunoSEQ multiplex PCR; TCRdb stores just in-frame clones and leaves some out. Here the sample spans 150,000 to 200,000 clones, about 80% being singletons. Those who participated ranged in age from roughly 18 to 90 years and resided in 20 to 30 US areas. It was within 2 weeks before study entry that exposed participants met a COVID-19 case. This clone was observed a few times. This CDR3 is 16 amino acids long. Trimming shortened V by 6 bases and J by 2 bases, and 17 bases separated the two germline ends. From germline, CDR1 is MDHEN and CDR2 SYDVKM.

The sequence came from a man aged 55 to 70 who had been exposed to COVID-19. Sequencing was carried out using PBMCs or T cells enriched from blood (not recorded which). The J gene is TRBJ1-5, the V gene TRBV28; possibly TRBD1 for D (6 bases). The CDR3 loop reads CASSDHTGNGNQPQHF. In DNA, the CDR3 is TGTGCCAGCAGCGACCATACAGGGAATGGCAATCAGCCCCAGCATTTT. Looking up the rest from reference TRBV28 and TRBJ1-5 gives the full variable domain: DVKVTQSSRYLVKRTGEKVFLECVQDMDHENMFWYRQDPGLGLRLIYFSYDVKMKEKGDIPEGYSVSREKKERFSLILESASTNQTSMYLCASSDHTGNGNQPQHFGDGTRLSIL.